This TCR beta chain came from a study of chemoradiotherapy in HPV16-positive cancers. Overall study context: A couple of HPV16-positive patients' cells yielded candidate HPV-specific clones and common motifs.

Study-wide points: HPV-responsive T-cell expansion during chemoradiotherapy was linked to improved recurrence-free survival in HPV16-positive patients.

After removal of 4 bases from V and 8 bases from J, the junction contained 12 bases not matched to a gene. CDR1 WNHNN and CDR2 SYGVQD come from the germline V gene (reference sequence). The CDR3 covers 17 residues. Libraries were prepared by immunoSEQ multiplex PCR; TCRdb keeps only in-frame clonotypes and omits some of them. In the table there are approximately 27,000 clones, about four fifths of which are singletons. In the case of this clone: Antigen specificity is unknown.

The source is a human donor with HPV-associated anogenital cancer. V and J are TRBV10-1 and TRBJ2-1; 12 bases are a match to TRBD2. The source material was blood, sampled from a patient who underwent chemoradiotherapy. For the CDR3, the DNA is TGCGCCAGCAGTGGAGCTAGCGGGGGGGCCCCAGGCTATGAGCAGTTCTTC. Residues: CASSGASGGAPGYEQFF.